A selection of T cell receptor beta chains follows, all from one sample in a study of shared T cell receptors in the human thymus. Assay: immunoSEQ multiplex PCR; the TCRdb copy retains only in-frame clones and omits some. The table includes 55,000 to 75,000 clones, nearly 95% detected once. Specimen: thymocytes. The receptors originated from a human donor. Both conserved end residues are part of each CDR3. A D gene is named only where the DNA matches it firmly. Only some rows state a clone size, as once, few, many or a class for expanded clones.

NA | TRBJ2-1 | TRBV23-1 | TRBD1 | CASSQPDRGHGNEQFF | TGCGCCAGCAGTCAGCCCGACAGGGGACACGGCAATGAGCAGTTCTTC
NA | TRBJ2-5 | TRBV7-8 | NA | CASSPTGQGGPQETQYF | TGTGCCAGCAGCCCTACAGGTCAAGGGGGGCCTCAAGAGACCCAGTACTTC
NA | TRBJ2-5 | TRBV4-3 | TRBD1 | CASSQGPYSTGRQETQYF | TGCGCCAGCAGCCAGGGCCCGTATTCGACAGGGCGCCAAGAGACCCAGTACTTC
NA | TRBJ1-2 | TRBV11-2 | TRBD1 | CASSLVKGQGARYGYTF | TGTGCCAGCAGCTTAGTTAAGGGACAGGGGGCGCGGTATGGCTACACCTTC
NA | TRBJ2-1 | TRBV29-1 | NA | CSAPLSSYNEQFF | TGCAGCGCCCCCCTTAGCTCCTACAATGAGCAGTTCTTC
NA | TRBJ1-2 | TRBV4-2 | NA | CASSYQVLTTYGYTF | TGTGCCAGCAGCTACCAGGTACTTACCACCTATGGCTACACCTTC
once | TRBJ2-3 | TRBV9 | TRBD2 | CASSVSWTSGGTDTQYF | TGTGCCAGCAGCGTAAGCTGGACTAGCGGGGGCACAGATACGCAGTATTTT
once | TRBJ2-7 | TRBV19 | NA | CASSRTGRSYEQYF | TGTGCCAGTAGTAGGACGGGGCGCTCCTACGAGCAGTACTTC
NA | TRBJ2-7 | TRBV28 | TRBD2 | CASSSLRGGGIYEQYF | TGTGCCAGCAGTTCCCTGCGGGGGGGCGGAATCTACGAGCAGTACTTC
NA | TRBJ2-2 | TRBV4-1 | TRBD2 | CASSQELAGAPLRGGELFF | TGCGCCAGCAGCCAAGAACTAGCGGGGGCCCCTCTGAGAGGCGGGGAGCTGTTTTTT
NA | TRBJ2-5 | TRBV7-2 | NA | CASSRAATQETQYF | TGTGCCAGCAGCAGGGCAGCCACACAAGAGACCCAGTACTTC
NA | TRBJ1-5 | TRBV19 | NA | CASSIGITGNQPQHF | TGTGCCAGTAGTATAGGTATAACAGGAAATCAGCCCCAGCATTTT
NA | TRBJ1-5 | TRBV4-3 | NA | CASSQEATRFNQPQHF | TGCGCCAGCAGCCAAGAGGCAACAAGGTTCAATCAGCCCCAGCATTTT
NA | TRBJ1-2 | TRBV7-4 | NA | CASSTPGMGYGYTF | TGTGCCAGCAGCACCCCGGGAATGGGCTATGGCTACACCTTC
once | TRBJ1-1 | TRBV18 | NA | CASSQPDSNTEAFF | TGTGCCAGCTCACAACCGGACTCCAACACTGAAGCTTTCTTT
NA | TRBJ2-3 | TRBV21-1 | NA | CASSKEVELAGTPDTQYF | TGTGCCAGCAGCAAAGAGGTTGAACTAGCCGGGACTCCAGATACGCAGTATTTT
few | TRBJ1-1 | TRBV12-5 | NA | CASGLAQTPGVLRQNEGWAFF | TGTGCTAGTGGTTTGGCGCAAACTCCGGGGGTTTTACGACAAAATGAAGGGTGGGCTTTCTTT
NA | TRBJ1-1 | TRBV9 | NA | CASSALGQGWNTEAFF | TGTGCCAGCAGCGCATTAGGGCAGGGTTGGAACACTGAAGCTTTCTTT
NA | TRBJ1-2 | TRBV28 | NA | CASSPSTPRIALDGYTF | TGTGCCAGCAGTCCATCGACCCCGCGAATAGCCTTGGATGGCTACACCTTC
NA | TRBJ2-7 | TRBV19 | NA | CASSSGTPYYYEQYF | TGTGCCAGTAGTTCCGGGACTCCCTACTACTACGAGCAGTACTTC
NA | TRBJ2-7 | TRBV9 | TRBD1 | CASSVDSDRDGYEQYF | TGTGCCAGCAGCGTAGATTCGGACAGGGACGGCTACGAGCAGTACTTC